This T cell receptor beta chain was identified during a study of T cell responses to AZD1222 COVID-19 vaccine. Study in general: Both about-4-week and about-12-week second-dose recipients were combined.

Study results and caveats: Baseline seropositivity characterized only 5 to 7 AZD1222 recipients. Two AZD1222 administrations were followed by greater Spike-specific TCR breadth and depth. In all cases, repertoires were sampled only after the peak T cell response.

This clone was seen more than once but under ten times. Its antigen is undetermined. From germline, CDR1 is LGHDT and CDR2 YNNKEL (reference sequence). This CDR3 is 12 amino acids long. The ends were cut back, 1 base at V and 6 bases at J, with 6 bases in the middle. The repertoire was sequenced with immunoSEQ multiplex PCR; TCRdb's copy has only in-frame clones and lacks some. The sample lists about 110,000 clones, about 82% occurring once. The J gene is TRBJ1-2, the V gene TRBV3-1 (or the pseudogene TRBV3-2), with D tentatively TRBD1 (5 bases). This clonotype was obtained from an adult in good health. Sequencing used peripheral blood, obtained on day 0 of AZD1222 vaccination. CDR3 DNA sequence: TGTGCCAGCAGCCAAGGGGGGGATGGCTACACCTTC. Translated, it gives CASSQGGDGYTF.